The sequence of this T cell receptor beta chain was determined in a study of blood T cell repertoires in COVID-19. The CDR3 totals 14 residues. V lost 4 bases to trimming and J lost 3 bases, with 9 bases between them. Germline CDR1 and CDR2: MGHRA and YSYEKL. Data came from immunoSEQ multiplex PCR; TCRdb stores just in-frame clones and leaves some out. The sample includes roughly 230,000 clones, 80% to 95% of them seen just once. Patients from Seattle were sampled longitudinally, starting during active infection. J is TRBJ1-4 and V is TRBV4-1; weak D call: TRBD1 (5 bases). Sample: peripheral blood. This receptor was identified in a man in his thirties or forties with COVID-19, enrolled during active disease. The CDR3 loop reads CASSRRDANEKLFF. The CDR3 nucleotides read TGCGCCAGCAGCCGCAGGGATGCTAATGAAAAACTGTTTTTT.